This TCR beta chain is drawn from a study of CD8+CD57+ T cells in acquired aplastic anemia. Study as a whole: Sorting CD4+ and CD8+ cells gave DNA averaging approximately 3 ug. CD4+ cell libraries from healthy donors averaged about 10.8 million reads. Regarding the study as a whole: Patients and controls shared some 30 CD8+ CDR3 sequences.

This CDR3 is built from 17 residues. Per germline, CDR1 LNHNV and CDR2 YYDKDF (reference sequence). Trimming pared 1 base from V and 7 bases from J, leaving 19 bases between. This clonotype was seen a few times. Antigen specificity is unknown. CDR3 and TCR beta VDJ profiling relied on genomic DNA as the template. TCRdb reprocessed the reads via MiXCR and lists one record per CDR3 protein. In the table there are hundreds of thousands of distinct CDR3 sequences, 65% to 80% of which are singletons. Material: sorted CD4+, CD8+, or CD8+CD57+ T cells (not recorded which) from PBMCs. V is TRBV15 and J is TRBJ1-4; the D gene is possibly TRBD1 (5 bases). The sequence was collected from a human donor in good health, serving as a control. CDR3 DNA sequence: TGTGCCACCAGCAGAGGGGGTCTGGGGCACGACGGTGAAAAACTGTTTTTT. It codes for CATSRGGLGHDGEKLFF.